This T cell receptor beta chain originates from a study of CD8+ T cells in alopecia areata. Of note for this clone: What it binds is unknown.

As to treatment: oral pan-JAK inhibitor, 5-10 mg twice daily. Peripheral blood and lesional scalp punch biopsies were taken from alopecia areata patients. Extracted RNA was reverse transcribed, and the resulting cDNA served as sequencing template. Clones were sequenced by immunoSEQ multiplex PCR, and TCRdb holds only the in-frame ones, with some missing. The sample lists about 210,000 clones, around three fifths occurring once. Study-wide results and caveats: Especially in alopecia totalis/universalis, lesional scalp showed greater clonality than normal scalp did. Persistence in scalp and blood during tofacitinib was observed for many expanded lesional clones.

The CDR3 sequence is 14 residues long. J gave up 3 bases and V 2 bases, and 3 bases lay outside the gene matches. Germline lookup yields CDR1 SGHTA and CDR2 FQGNSA. The chain carries TRBV7-2 and TRBJ2-7; 8 positions agree with TRBD2. The sequencing here drew on CD4+ T cells sorted from blood, taken at week 4, from a patient treated with tofacitinib. This clonotype originated in a human donor with alopecia areata. This chain's CDR3 is CASSLSGGHYEQYF. The CDR3 DNA reads TGTGCCAGCAGCTTATCGGGGGGGCACTACGAGCAGTACTTC.